These 3 T cell receptor beta chains share one sample of origin, sequenced in a study of CD8 T cells in Susac syndrome. When the RNA was reverse transcribed, random hexamers were used with an input of roughly 0.5 to 1 ug. TCRdb re-called the immunoSEQ multiplex PCR reads with MiXCR, one entry per CDR3 protein. In the table there are about 300,000 distinct CDR3 sequences, about 90% of which are singletons. Material: CD4+ T cells from PBMCs. The receptors originated from a human donor with multiple sclerosis.

This clonotype was observed once. The V call is TRBV24-1, the J call TRBJ2-3; unclear D gene. CDR3 length: 13 residues. Between the trimmed V and J ends, which lost 0 bases and 4 bases, there was a span of 4 bases. In germline, CDR1 is KGHDR, CDR2 SFDVKD. The chain's CDR3 is CATSDLTSDTQYF. The CDR3 nucleotides are TGTGCCACCAGTGATTTGACGTCAGATACGCAGTATTTT.

This chain connects TRBV12-3 or TRBV12-4 to TRBJ2-7; possibly TRBD2 for D (7 bases). The CDR3 is 14 amino acids. Trimming left V 6 bases short and J 2 bases short, with 14 bases between. CDR3 DNA sequence: TGTGCCAGCAGAGCGGGACAAACCCCCTACGAGCAGTACTTC. Its protein product is CASRAGQTPYEQYF.

This sequence joins TRBV2 and TRBJ1-5; 7 bases match TRBD1. V dropped 7 bases and J dropped 2; count of bases not matched to a gene: 11. Germline CDR1 is SNHLY and CDR2 is FYNNEI. The CDR3 is 16 amino acids. The CDR3 DNA is TGTGCCAGCAACTTCGACAGGGCTCTTGGCAATCAGCCCCAGCATTTT. The encoded protein is CASNFDRALGNQPQHF.